Listed below are T cell receptor beta chains from one sample, sequenced in a study of technical replicates of blood from a few donors. The table came from immunoSEQ multiplex PCR; TCRdb's copy has only in-frame clones and leaves some out. This sample has about 80,000 clones, with just over 85% found just once. Sequenced sample: PBMCs. The receptors here all came from a human donor in good health. Some clones in this sample may be carry-over from other donors' samples. Both conserved end residues are part of each CDR3. The D gene is left open where the match is weak. Size is omitted from some rows. Given values are once, few, many or a class for expanded clones.

size,J,D,V,CDR3,DNA
NA,TRBJ1-5,NA,TRBV11-2,CASSLVQNQPQHF,TGTGCCAGCAGCTTAGTACAGAATCAGCCCCAGCATTTT
NA,TRBJ2-3,TRBD2,TRBV4-3,CASSQDHGLAGGHTDTQYF,TGCGCCAGCAGCCAAGATCACGGACTAGCGGGGGGGCACACAGATACGCAGTATTTT
NA,TRBJ2-7,NA,TRBV7-8,CASSRNRDEQYF,TGTGCCAGCAGCCGCAACAGGGACGAGCAGTACTTC
few,TRBJ1-2,NA,TRBV29-1,CSVDRTTAVLVYGYTF,TGCAGCGTTGACCGAACAACAGCAGTGTTGGTCTATGGCTACACCTTC
NA,TRBJ2-1,NA,TRBV7-6,CASGAGGPLSWQFF,TGTGCCAGCGGAGCCGGGGGGCCCCTTAGTTGGCAGTTCTTC
NA,TRBJ2-1,NA,TRBV12-5,CASGLTRGGSYNEQFF,TGTGCTAGTGGTTTGACCCGAGGGGGTAGTTACAATGAGCAGTTCTTC
NA,TRBJ1-1,NA,TRBV5-1,CASSFRGRDTEAFF,TGCGCCAGCAGCTTTAGGGGAAGGGACACTGAAGCTTTCTTT
few,TRBJ2-3,TRBD2,TRBV7-9,CASSSRLADTDTQYF,TGTGCCAGCAGCTCCCGACTAGCTGATACAGATACGCAGTATTTT
NA,TRBJ2-3,TRBD1,TRBV19,CASDRQGPGHTQYF,TGTGCCAGTGACCGACAGGGGCCCGGGCATACGCAGTATTTT
NA,TRBJ2-1,NA,TRBV29-1,CSVVGRGSYNEQFF,TGCAGCGTTGTGGGCAGGGGAAGTTACAATGAGCAGTTCTTC
NA,TRBJ1-3,NA,TRBV2,CASSERAGIGNTIYF,TGTGCCAGCAGTGAAAGGGCAGGGATCGGAAACACCATATATTTT
NA,TRBJ1-6,NA,TRBV19,CASSTGGAPSPLHF,TGTGCCAGTAGTACGGGAGGAGCTCCCTCACCCCTCCACTTT
NA,TRBJ1-3,NA,TRBV30,CAWTESSGNTIYF,TGTGCCTGGACCGAGAGCTCTGGAAACACCATATATTTT
NA,TRBJ1-2,NA,TRBV5-1,CASSLATEHGYTF,TGCGCCAGCAGCTTAGCAACCGAACATGGCTACACCTTC
NA,TRBJ2-1,TRBD2,TRBV19,CASSELAGGMNEQFF,TGTGCCAGTAGTGAACTAGCGGGAGGGATGAATGAGCAGTTCTTC
NA,TRBJ2-1,NA,TRBV9,CASSSSPTHRYNEQFF,TGTGCCAGCAGCTCCTCACCCACTCACCGCTACAATGAGCAGTTCTTC
NA,TRBJ2-2,NA,TRBV6-6,CASSYHSNTGELFF,TGTGCCAGCAGTTACCACAGTAACACCGGGGAGCTGTTTTTT
NA,TRBJ1-1,TRBD1,TRBV7-2,CASSLVGGGTNTEAFF,TGTGCCAGCAGCTTAGTAGGGGGCGGAACCAACACTGAAGCTTTCTTT
NA,TRBJ2-7,NA,TRBV25-1,CASSRDFVGQYF,TGTGCCAGCAGTAGGGACTTTGTGGGGCAGTACTTC
NA,TRBJ2-3,TRBD1,TRBV6-1,CASTRLTGGTDTQYF,TGTGCCAGCACCAGACTTACAGGGGGCACAGATACGCAGTATTTT
NA,TRBJ1-4,NA,TRBV29-1,CSVTTPPRGFGEKLFF,TGCAGCGTGACTACGCCACCTCGGGGGTTCGGTGAAAAACTGTTTTTT
NA,TRBJ1-6,TRBD1,TRBV6-6,CASKLTGLNSPLHF,TGTGCCAGCAAACTGACAGGGCTTAATTCACCCCTCCACTTT
NA,TRBJ2-1,TRBD2,TRBV29-1,CSVAHLGLAGSYNEQFF,TGCAGCGTTGCGCATTTAGGACTAGCGGGATCCTACAATGAGCAGTTCTTC
NA,TRBJ1-5,NA,TRBV5-8,CASRRTLNQPQHF,TGTGCCAGCAGGCGAACCCTTAATCAGCCCCAGCATTTT
NA,TRBJ2-7,TRBD2,TRBV5-6,CASSLRLAAYEQYF,TGTGCCAGCAGCTTGAGACTAGCGGCCTACGAGCAGTACTTC
NA,TRBJ1-3,TRBD1,TRBV18,CASSPTGGSGNTIYF,TGTGCCAGCTCACCAACAGGGGGCTCTGGAAACACCATATATTTT
NA,TRBJ1-1,TRBD1,TRBV27,CASRPRQGERNTEAFF,TGTGCCAGCAGGCCTAGACAGGGGGAGAGGAACACTGAAGCTTTCTTT
once,TRBJ2-3,NA,TRBV4-1,CASSQVQGDTDTQYF,TGCGCCAGCAGCCAAGTACAGGGAGATACAGATACGCAGTATTTT
NA,TRBJ2-7,TRBD1,TRBV9,CASNPGTGVYEQYF,TGTGCCAGCAACCCCGGGACAGGGGTTTACGAGCAGTACTTC
NA,TRBJ1-5,TRBD1,TRBV6-1,CASSVSRTGRLQPQHF,TGTGCCAGCAGTGTATCCCGGACAGGGAGGCTTCAGCCCCAGCATTTT
NA,TRBJ1-2,TRBD1,TRBV19,CASSKGTGEEFNYGYTF,TGTGCCAGTAGTAAAGGGACAGGGGAAGAGTTCAACTATGGCTACACCTTC
NA,TRBJ1-2,NA,TRBV4-3,CASSQDEDSRIYGYTF,TGCGCCAGCAGCCAAGATGAGGACAGCAGAATCTATGGCTACACCTTC
NA,TRBJ2-3,TRBD1,TRBV7-2,CASSLGQGTDTQYF,TGTGCCAGCAGCCTAGGACAGGGAACAGATACGCAGTATTTT
NA,TRBJ1-1,NA,TRBV12-5,CASGPPSSGDGAFF,TGTGCTAGTGGTCCCCCAAGTTCAGGGGACGGGGCTTTCTTT
NA,TRBJ1-1,TRBD1,TRBV4-1,CASSQPTGIPEAFF,TGCGCCAGCAGCCAACCGACAGGGATACCTGAAGCTTTCTTT
NA,TRBJ2-1,NA,TRBV4-2,CASTDTSSYNEQFF,TGTGCCAGCACGGACACGAGCTCCTACAATGAGCAGTTCTTC
NA,TRBJ2-5,TRBD1,TRBV4-2,CASSRGQDTQETQYF,TGTGCCAGCAGCCGAGGACAGGACACACAAGAGACCCAGTACTTC
NA,TRBJ2-7,NA,TRBV7-2,CASSLSSSYEQYF,TGTGCCAGCAGCTTATCTAGCTCCTACGAGCAGTACTTC
few,TRBJ2-5,TRBD2,TRBV9,CASSALAGGQETQYF,TGTGCCAGCAGCGCCCTAGCGGGGGGGCAAGAGACCCAGTACTTC
NA,TRBJ1-2,TRBD1,TRBV6-5,CASSFRDRGTYGYTF,TGTGCCAGCAGTTTCCGGGACAGGGGTACCTATGGCTACACCTTC
NA,TRBJ2-3,TRBD2,TRBV15,CATSKELAGGPTDTQYF,TGTGCCACCAGCAAAGAACTAGCGGGAGGGCCCACAGATACGCAGTATTTT
NA,TRBJ1-3,NA,TRBV6-5,CASSVSHSGNTIYF,TGTGCCAGCAGCGTTAGTCACTCTGGAAACACCATATATTTT
NA,TRBJ2-7,TRBD1,TRBV19,CASSSQTGVGEQYF,TGTGCCAGTAGTAGCCAGACAGGGGTCGGCGAGCAGTACTTC
NA,TRBJ1-6,TRBD1,TRBV19,CASSTDRVRNSPLHF,TGTGCCAGTAGTACGGACAGGGTTCGGAATTCACCCCTCCACTTT
once,TRBJ2-1,TRBD2,TRBV6-5,CASRILGGVGEQFF,TGTGCCAGCAGAATCCTTGGGGGGGTCGGTGAGCAGTTCTTC
NA,TRBJ2-7,NA,TRBV6-1,CASSSGQSYEQYF,TGTGCCAGCAGTTCCGGACAGAGTTACGAGCAGTACTTC
NA,TRBJ2-5,NA,TRBV7-2,CASSLLEQTQYF,TGTGCCAGCAGCCTACTAGAACAGACCCAGTACTTC
NA,TRBJ1-5,NA,TRBV2,CASSGRGNQPQHF,TGTGCCAGCAGTGGGAGGGGAAATCAGCCCCAGCATTTT
once,TRBJ2-7,TRBD1,TRBV5-4,CASSGTGTGLQAPEQYF,TGTGCCAGCAGCGGGACCGGGACAGGGTTACAGGCCCCCGAGCAGTACTTC
NA,TRBJ2-7,NA,TRBV25-1,CASSELSGTYEQYF,TGTGCCAGCAGTGAATTGAGCGGAACCTACGAGCAGTACTTC
NA,TRBJ2-7,NA,TRBV9,CASSLGLGFYEQYF,TGTGCCAGCAGCCTGGGACTTGGATTCTACGAGCAGTACTTC
NA,TRBJ1-1,NA,TRBV7-9,CASSFWATEAFF,TGTGCCAGCAGCTTCTGGGCCACTGAAGCTTTCTTT
NA,TRBJ2-4,NA,TRBV15,CATSGTPENIQYF,TGTGCCACCAGCGGGACACCCGAAAACATTCAGTACTTC
few,TRBJ2-1,TRBD1,TRBV25-1,CASSEGQGVNEQFF,TGTGCCAGCAGTGAAGGACAGGGGGTGAATGAGCAGTTCTTC
NA,TRBJ2-7,TRBD2,TRBV10-3,CAISDLLRSGSLEQYF,TGTGCCATCAGTGACCTCCTCCGGAGCGGGAGCCTCGAGCAGTACTTC